The clone carrying this T cell receptor beta chain was observed a handful of times. The antigen remains unidentified. This record comes from a study of vaccination and CD4 T cells after COVID-19. Cultured CD4+ T-cell DNA underwent Oncomine TCR Beta short-read sequencing. MiXCR was run by TCRdb on the PCR reads, yielding one entry per CDR3 protein. This sample has some 14,000 distinct CDR3 sequences, with about two fifths found just once. The CDR3 is made up of 13 amino acids. Between the trimmed V and J ends, which lost 4 bases and 1 base, there was a span of 6 bases. The germline CDR1 and CDR2 sequences are KGHDR and SFDVKD. Indicated treatment: approximately 10-day PBMC culture with coronavirus spike peptide pools or control peptides (ViraFEST assay).

The TCR sequence derives from a human donor who had recovered from COVID-19. Sequenced sample: CD4+ T cells from blood, cultured in vitro. The gene calls are TRBV24-1 and TRBJ1-2; D remains unclear. Written as DNA, the CDR3 is TGTGCCACCAGTGACCCTCTTAACTATGGCTACACCTTC. Its protein product is CATSDPLNYGYTF.